This TCR beta chain stems from a study of T-cell reconstitution after alpha-beta-depleted transplantation in children listed by TCRdb under 2016. Notes on the research overall: The study quantitatively tracked T-cell immune reconstitution after TCRalphabeta/CD19-depleted allogeneic hematopoietic cell transplantation in children using TCR repertoire profiling. General conclusions and limits of the study: In some patients, the high TCRbeta diversity seen at day 60 was put down to recipient T cells and intrathymic progenitors that had survived conditioning. The apparently early recovery of alphabetaT-cell counts about two months after transplant reportedly depended on only several hundred rapidly expanded clones that came from non-depleted graft cells. Over the following months the frequencies of hyperexpanded clones went down, and after one year T-cell counts and TCRbeta diversity were mostly credited to newly produced T cells.

The treatment or condition label of this sample denotes: allogeneic hematopoietic cell transplantation with graft depleted of TCRalphabeta T cells and CD19 B cells. The children who served as transplant recipients had been given grafts of TCRalphabeta/CD19-depleted allogeneic hematopoietic cells. Notes on this clonotype: Its recognized antigen is unknown. The junction differs from germline at one of its ends, possibly a read error.

The library was produced with PCR. Reads for this sample came from an Illumina HiSeq 2500. TCR libraries were prepared with molecular barcoding, using unique molecular identifiers to normalize TCRbeta repertoire quantification. TCRdb handled the public reads itself, with Q25 trimming in fastp and clone calling in MiXCR, and kept productive beta chains. Identical CDR3 protein sequences are pooled into one entry, listed with their most common genes and DNA. This sample holds about 580,000 distinct CDR3 sequences; about 23% were observed only once. Jointly, the top ten make up 11% to 15% of the sample. Inclusive of the bounding cysteine and phenylalanine, the CDR3 is 15 residues long. The entry retains the CDR3 DNA only, 45 bases that are in frame from base 1. CDR1 DFQATT and CDR2 SNEGSKA are derived from the germline V gene (reference sequence).

In this chain, TRBV20-1 is recombined with TRBJ1-5, and TRBD1 may be the D gene, going by 5 matching bases. This receptor was taken from a boy under two years old who had a stem cell transplant for acute myeloid leukemia, so the T cells may come from the graft donor. The sample consisted of PBMCs, mostly from graft donor cells, taken 360 days after TCRalphabeta/CD19-depleted stem cell transplant. The CDR3 in this case is CCASRQGTISQPQHF. DNA sequence: TGCTGTGCTAGCCGGCAGGGTACGATTTCGCAGCCCCAGCATTTT.